This T cell receptor (beta chain) is drawn from a study of T cells in Graves' hyperthyroidism and ophthalmopathy (dated by TCRdb to about 2019). In the study overall: Peripheral blood samples were taken at the time of initial diagnosis, prior to any treatment. To identify distinguishing TCR V-J signatures, a discovery cohort of about 100 patients was used, comprising some 43 with Graves' ophthalmopathy and approximately 58 with stable Graves' hyperthyroidism. Prospective prediction of ophthalmopathy was tested in an independent validation cohort consisting of fewer than 20 hyperthyroidism patients and around 17 patients who later progressed to ophthalmopathy. The roughly 91 discovery patients were randomly split 7:3 into training and test sets. The study also compared thyroid tissue and blood T-cell repertoires from a handful of Graves' hyperthyroidism patients. After sampling, hyperthyroidism patients received methimazole starting at 30 mg daily, and ophthalmopathy patients received high-dose intravenous methylprednisolone. The paper describes TCR Vbeta CDR3 sequencing of 135 peripheral blood samples, made up of under 50 ophthalmopathy patients, roughly 72 hyperthyroidism patients and 17 progressor patients.

In the ophthalmopathy patients, disease was moderately to severely active, with a Clinical Activity Score of 3 or more, a NOSPECS grade of 4 or more, and a duration of less than 3 months. The study excluded patients with uncontrolled infections, other autoimmune diseases, pregnancy or lactation. Diagnoses relied on clinical symptoms, serum thyroxine and TRAb, thyroid ultrasound and orbital computed tomography. Ficoll-Paque density gradient centrifugation was used to isolate PBMCs from 10 ml of fresh peripheral blood. Total RNA was extracted using Trizol reagent, and RNA quality was assessed on an Agilent 2100 Bioanalyzer. V sheds 0 bases and J sheds 0 bases, leaving 11 bases between their ends. Its CDR3 holds 16 amino acids, cysteine through phenylalanine. Only the CDR3 part of the read is kept: 48 bases, read in frame from the first base. In the germline V gene, CDR1 corresponds to LGHNA and CDR2 to YSLEER.

Amplification of TCR beta CDR3 regions was carried out from RNA transcripts. For the first round of RT-PCR on the TCR CDR3, the HTBI primer set was used together with the Qiagen OneStep RT-PCR kit. The libraries were constructed in a second round of multiplex PCR and then size-selected and purified. The libraries were sequenced on an Illumina HiSeq2000 using paired-end 100 bp reads. In the original analysis: SOAPnuke was used to process the raw data, removing reads that contained adapters or uncalled bases, had a mean Phred below 15, or lacked an exact match to the constant primer or identifier. COPE v1.2.5 was used to merge high-quality paired reads, and clonotypes were defined as unique nucleotide sequences. MiTCR v1.1 was used to align clonotypes to the IMGT TRBV, TRBD and TRBJ reference segments. Only V-J combinations with frequency above 0.0001, covering about 99% of repertoires, were analysed. The TCS score was defined as F50 (clonal expansion) divided by E x V (chaos), with BLOSUM62-based TCRdist calculated between CDR3 peptides within each V-J. Welch's t-statistics and random forest reduced approximately 520 V-J features to about 13, which were used in a naive Bayes classifier (R e1071). In TCRdb, the public reads were trimmed at Q25 with fastp and aligned with MiXCR, with productive beta chains retained. Every CDR3 protein is listed once, alongside the most common genes and DNA of its rows. In this record, the V and J calls reflect TCRdb's handling and not the investigators' own analysis. Present in this sample are about 640,000 distinct CDR3 sequences, around 20% of which were seen just once. The biggest ten clones account for roughly a third of the sample.

In regard to this clonotype: Its antigen is not yet known. One base away there is no much larger clone; base qualities are not given.

Results and caveats for the whole study, not just this receptor: Most expanded thyroid clonotypes (frequency above 0.001) were also found in blood, which suggests that blood repertoires may mirror thyroid immune responses. Ophthalmopathy was separated from stable hyperthyroidism by a 13 V-J signature model, with around 88% sensitivity and roughly 84% specificity obtained in cross-validation and 80%/75% obtained in testing. In validation, progression to ophthalmopathy was predicted by the model with almost 71% sensitivity and under 85% specificity, a median of roughly 6.4 months before onset. No statistical method was used to set the sample size in advance, and investigators knew the group allocation.

Sequencing was carried out using blood. This TCR came from a young man with Graves' ophthalmopathy. The receptor chain draws on TRBV4-3 and TRBJ1-2; the D gene remains uncertain. Here the CDR3 is given as CASSQDWAGTNYGYTF. The DNA is as follows: TGCGCCAGCAGCCAAGATTGGGCAGGAACTAACTATGGCTACACCTTC.